The 17 T cell receptor beta chains presented below share a single source sample, sequenced in a study of T cell responses to AZD1222 COVID-19 vaccine. Generated by immunoSEQ multiplex PCR, the TCRdb table keeps only in-frame clones and is missing some. The repertoire consists of around 150,000 clones, with under 95% occurring once and the leading ten covering roughly 1.4%. The sample consisted of peripheral blood, taken 28 days after the second AZD1222 dose. Every receptor here comes from an adult who received the AZD1222 COVID-19 vaccine.

The chain is built from TRBV9 and TRBJ1-1; 8 bases fit TRBD1. CDR3 size: 15 residues. The V gene end was trimmed by 3 bases and the J gene end by 11 bases; junction bases not matched to a gene: 15. Germline V CDR1 and CDR2: SGDLS, YYNGEE. CDR3 nucleotides: TGTGCCAGCAGCGACAGAACTGGGACAGGCTCGGGGGCTTTCTTT. It is translated as CASSDRTGTGSGAFF.

The chain recombines TRBV11-2 with TRBJ2-5; TRBD2 aligns across 15 bases. The CDR3 extends over 19 amino acids. J lost 1 base, V lost 5 bases, and 11 bases had no gene match. Germline assignment: CDR1 SGHAT and CDR2 FQNNGV. The CDR3 DNA is TGTGCCAGCAGCATCACCGGGACTAGCGGGGGGCCTTTCCAAGAGACCCAGTACTTC. It encodes CASSITGTSGGPFQETQYF.

This chain connects TRBV5-5 to TRBJ1-1; D perhaps matches TRBD1 (6 bases). This CDR3 comprises 13 residues. V gave up 5 bases and J gave up 2 bases, with 10 bases separating them. The germline V gene has CDR1 SGHKS and CDR2 YYEKEE (reference sequence). The CDR3 nucleotides read TGTGCCAGCAGGCGACAGGAAAACACTGAAGCTTTCTTT. Protein product: CASRRQENTEAFF.

The V call is TRBV28, the J call TRBJ1-4, with D maybe TRBD1 (5 bases). CDR3 size: 12 residues. Looked up from germline, CDR1 is MDHEN and CDR2 is SYDVKM. Between the trimmed V and J ends, which lost 9 bases and 10 bases, there was a span of 15 bases. The DNA of the CDR3 is TGTGCCAGTAAATCGGAGAGGGGAAAACTGTTTTTT. Protein: CASKSERGKLFF.

The DNA of the CDR3 is TGCAGCGTTGAAGGTATCGGGCGCGGCTACACCTTC. This gives the protein CSVEGIGRGYTF. The chain couples TRBV29-1 to TRBJ1-2; D not certain. This CDR3 contains 12 residues. V lost 1 base, J lost 8 bases, and 11 bases lay in between. Germline V gene data show CDR1 as SQVTM and CDR2 as ANQGSEA.

In this sample, this clone turned up once. V gene TRBV29-1 combines with J gene TRBJ2-1; TRBD1 matches at 10 bases. Per the germline V gene, CDR1 is SQVTM and CDR2 is ANQGSEA. The CDR3 is made up of 13 amino acids. The ends lost 7 bases at V and 6 bases at J; junction bases unmatched: 6. CDR3 sequence (DNA): TGCAGCGGGCGGGACAGGGGAAGCAATGAGCAGTTCTTC. Protein sequence: CSGRDRGSNEQFF.

This sequence joins TRBV19 and TRBJ1-4; maybe TRBD1 (6 bases). The germline gives CDR1 LNHDA, CDR2 SQIVND (reference sequence). CDR3 size: 15 residues. V gave up 7 bases and J gave up 8 bases, with 20 bases separating them. The DNA for the CDR3 is TGTGCCAGTACACCCCGTTGGGGGGCTCGGGAAAAACTGTTTTTT. Its translation is CASTPRWGAREKLFF.

The chain joins TRBV30 to TRBJ1-2, with 7 positions matching TRBD1. The CDR3 consists of 14 residues. In germline, CDR1 is GTSNPN, CDR2 SVGIG (reference sequence). The ends lost 2 bases at V and 2 bases at J; junction bases unmatched: 5. CDR3 DNA: TGTGCCTGGAGTTGGTCAGGGGGAAACTATGGCTACACCTTC. It is translated as CAWSWSGGNYGYTF.

This chain joins TRBV4-2 and TRBJ2-5; D is possibly TRBD2 (6 bases). The CDR3 length is 13 residues. Germline CDR1 and CDR2: LGHNA and YNFKEQ. The V and J ends lost 4 bases and 5 bases respectively, with 11 bases between them. The CDR3 is CASSPRGDETQYF. The CDR3 DNA reads as TGTGCCAGCAGCCCCCGCGGGGATGAGACCCAGTACTTC.

The J gene is TRBJ1-5, the V gene TRBV20-1; the D gene is possibly TRBD1 (5 bases). Trimming pared 3 bases from V and 0 bases from J, leaving 9 bases between. CDR3 size: 14 residues. Germline CDR1 DFQATT, CDR2 SNEGSKA (reference sequence). The CDR3 here is CSASLGDSNQPQHF. The DNA for the CDR3 is TGCAGTGCTAGTCTGGGGGATAGCAATCAGCCCCAGCATTTT.

The CDR3: CATLPGLAGTNEQFF. Written as DNA, the CDR3 is TGTGCCACCTTACCGGGACTAGCGGGAACGAATGAGCAGTTCTTC. The V and J genes are TRBV7-9 and TRBJ2-1; 13 nucleotides match TRBD2. The CDR3 loop spans 15 amino acids. CDR1 is SEHNR, CDR2 FQNEAQ, per germline (reference sequence). The V and J ends lost 10 bases and 7 bases, in that order; junction bases with no gene match: 10.

The rearrangement links TRBV3-1 (or the pseudogene TRBV3-2) to TRBJ1-2; 9 bases are a match to TRBD1. With 0 bases clipped from V and 3 bases from J, the junction kept 14 bases outside the gene matches. The CDR3 loop spans 19 amino acids. Per germline, CDR1 LGHDT and CDR2 YNNKEL (reference sequence). The CDR3 is CASSQDYMGQGPAYYGYTF. The CDR3 region has the DNA TGTGCCAGCAGCCAAGATTATATGGGACAGGGCCCCGCTTACTATGGCTACACCTTC.

This chain joins TRBV11-2 and TRBJ1-1; possibly TRBD1 for D (6 bases). Trimming took 3 bases from V and 1 from J, leaving 9 bases between them. This CDR3 is 14 amino acids long. CDR1 is SGHAT and CDR2 is FQNNGV in the germline V gene. The CDR3 region is CASSLGAGNTEAFF. DNA for the CDR3: TGTGCCAGCAGCTTGGGGGCGGGGAACACTGAAGCTTTCTTT.

The CDR3 nucleotides read TGTGCCAGCAGTGGGGACCGTTACACTGAAGCTTTCTTT. Encoded protein: CASSGDRYTEAFF. The rearrangement joins TRBV6-6 to TRBJ1-1; a possible D gene is TRBD1 (5 bases). CDR3 length: 13 residues. Germline V gene sequence: CDR1 MNHNY, CDR2 SVGAGI (reference sequence). V lost 5 bases and J lost 3, with 10 bases in between.

Concerning this clone itself: Other DNA variants within this sample encode the same CDR3. The J gene is TRBJ1-2, the V gene TRBV12-3 or TRBV12-4; 7 bases map to TRBD1. V shed 6 bases and J 8 bases; nucleotides not matched to a gene: 6. The CDR3 length is 12 residues. The CDR3 bases are TGTGCCAGCAGCCATGACAGGGCGGGCTACACCTTC. Protein: CASSHDRAGYTF.

The chain combines TRBV7-2 with TRBJ2-7; D not resolved. The CDR3 extends over 16 amino acids. The germline V and J ends were trimmed by 2 bases and 2 bases, with 16 bases remaining between them. Germline values: CDR1 SGHTA, CDR2 FQGNSA. The CDR3 sequence: CASSLPPGPLTYEQYF. CDR3 coding DNA: TGTGCCAGCAGCTTACCGCCAGGTCCCCTCACCTACGAGCAGTACTTC.

This chain uses TRBV9 with TRBJ1-1, with D possibly being TRBD1 (5 bases). The germline V and J ends were trimmed by 0 bases and 1 base, with 13 bases remaining between them. Germline CDR1 is SGDLS and CDR2 is YYNGEE. The CDR3 has 16 amino acids. The CDR3 loop is CASSVGLGVANTEAFF. Here the CDR3 DNA reads TGTGCCAGCAGCGTAGGCCTGGGGGTGGCGAACACTGAAGCTTTCTTT.